This T cell receptor (beta chain) came from a study of T cell repertoires in cytomegalovirus infection (dated by TCRdb to the late 2010s). Context from the whole study: Recently identified HLA-C-restricted CMV epitopes, whose presentation resists viral immunomodulation, were targeted by peptide stimulations together with well-studied HLA-B-restricted epitopes. Because public TCR beta signatures pointed to carriage of CMV infection together with the matching HLA type, the HLA type of each donor mattered for the analysis.

Results and caveats for the whole study, not just this receptor: Carriers of CMV infection plus the relevant HLA type were discriminated by the cumulative frequency of public TCR beta family members in the study cohort and in an independent roughly 380-donor cohort. The ex vivo response was dominated by HLA-C-restricted CMV-specific TCR beta clonotypes, and the single most frequent clonotype in two of eight donors was supplied by these HLA-C-restricted clonotypes.

This specimen's treatment or condition label, interpreted: in vitro stimulation with specific CMV peptide epitopes to enrich CMV-specific T cells. As for this clonotype: Its antigen target is currently unknown. There are no base qualities to consult, and no much larger clone falls within one base.

Reading the germline V gene gives CDR1 SGHTA and CDR2 FQGNSA. From cysteine to phenylalanine, the CDR3 is 14 amino acids long. Only the CDR3 portion is preserved as DNA: 42 bases, with reading frame beginning at the first base. V drops 7 bases and J drops 1 base, leaving 14 bases in between. Data came from an Illumina HiSeq 1500. TCRdb trimmed public reads at Q25 via fastp, called clones via MiXCR and kept in-frame beta chains. For every CDR3 protein sequence, its rows merge into one entry that carries the most common genes and DNA. The sample records roughly 860,000 distinct CDR3 sequences, over 25% of which are singletons. The ten largest clones add up to 12% of the sample.

This receptor was obtained from a human donor in good health (CMV status not recorded). Some clones in this sample may be carry-over from other donors' samples. The chain links TRBV7-2 with TRBJ2-7; the D region possibly corresponds to TRBD2 (5 bases align). The sequences come from cultured CD8+ T cells from PBMCs, collected from culture after CMV antigen stimulation. CDR3 sequence: CASTKEGGSYEQYF. The bases are TGTGCCAGCACCAAAGAGGGCGGGTCCTACGAGCAGTACTTC.